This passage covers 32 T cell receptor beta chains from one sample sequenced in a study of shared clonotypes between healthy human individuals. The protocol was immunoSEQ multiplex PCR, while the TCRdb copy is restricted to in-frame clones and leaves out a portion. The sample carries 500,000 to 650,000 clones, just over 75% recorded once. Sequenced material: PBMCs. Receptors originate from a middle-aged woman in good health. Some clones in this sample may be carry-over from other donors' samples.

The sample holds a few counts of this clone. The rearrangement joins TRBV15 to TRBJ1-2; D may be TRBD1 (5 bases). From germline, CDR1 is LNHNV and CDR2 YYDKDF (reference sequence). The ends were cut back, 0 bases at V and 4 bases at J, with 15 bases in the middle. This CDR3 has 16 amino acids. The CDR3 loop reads CATSRDGGSVGYGYTF. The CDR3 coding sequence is TGTGCCACCAGCAGAGATGGGGGGTCAGTCGGCTATGGCTACACCTTC.

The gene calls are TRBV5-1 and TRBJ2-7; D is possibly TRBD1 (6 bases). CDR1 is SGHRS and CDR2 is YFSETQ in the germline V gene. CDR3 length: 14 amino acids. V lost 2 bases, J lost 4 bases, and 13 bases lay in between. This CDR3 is CASSFNRVEYEQYF. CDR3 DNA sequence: TGCGCCAGCAGCTTTAACAGGGTTGAATACGAGCAGTACTTC.

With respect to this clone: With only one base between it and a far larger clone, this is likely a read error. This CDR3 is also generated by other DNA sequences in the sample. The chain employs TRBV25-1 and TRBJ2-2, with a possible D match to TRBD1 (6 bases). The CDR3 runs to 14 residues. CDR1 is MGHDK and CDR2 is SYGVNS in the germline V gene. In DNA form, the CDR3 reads TGTGCCAGCAGTCTGCAGGGGAGCACCGGGGAGCTGTTTTTC. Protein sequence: CASSLQGSTGELFF.

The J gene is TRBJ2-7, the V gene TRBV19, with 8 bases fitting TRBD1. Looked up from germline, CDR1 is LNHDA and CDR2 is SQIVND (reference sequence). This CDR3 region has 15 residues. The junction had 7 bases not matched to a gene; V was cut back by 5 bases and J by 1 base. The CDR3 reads CASSEQGDPSYEQYF. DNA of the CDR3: TGTGCCAGTAGTGAACAGGGGGATCCTTCCTACGAGCAGTACTTC.

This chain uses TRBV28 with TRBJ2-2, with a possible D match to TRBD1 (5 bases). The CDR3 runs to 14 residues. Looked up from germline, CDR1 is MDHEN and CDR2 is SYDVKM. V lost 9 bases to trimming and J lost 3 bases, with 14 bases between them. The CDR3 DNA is TGTGCCAGTAATCGACAGTCCTACACCGGGGAGCTGTTTTTT. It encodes CASNRQSYTGELFF.

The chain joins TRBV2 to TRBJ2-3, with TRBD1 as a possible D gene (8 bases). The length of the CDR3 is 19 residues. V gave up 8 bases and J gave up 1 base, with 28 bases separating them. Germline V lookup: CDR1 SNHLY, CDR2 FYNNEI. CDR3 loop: CASYARQGIWGLRTDTQYF. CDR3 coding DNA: TGTGCCAGCTATGCGCGACAGGGGATTTGGGGACTACGCACAGATACGCAGTATTTT.

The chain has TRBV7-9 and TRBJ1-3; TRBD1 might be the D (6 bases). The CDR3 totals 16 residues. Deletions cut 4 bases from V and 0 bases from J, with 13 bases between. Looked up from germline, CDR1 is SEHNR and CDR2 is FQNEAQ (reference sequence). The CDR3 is CASSSRGLSSGNTIYF. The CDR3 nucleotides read TGTGCCAGCAGCTCCAGGGGCCTCAGCTCTGGAAACACCATATATTTT.

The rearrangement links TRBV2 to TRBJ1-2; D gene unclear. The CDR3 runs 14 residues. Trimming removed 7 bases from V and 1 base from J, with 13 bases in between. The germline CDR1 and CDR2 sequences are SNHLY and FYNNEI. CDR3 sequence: CASNLGQDNYGYTF. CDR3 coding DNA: TGTGCCAGCAACCTAGGGCAGGATAACTATGGCTACACCTTC.

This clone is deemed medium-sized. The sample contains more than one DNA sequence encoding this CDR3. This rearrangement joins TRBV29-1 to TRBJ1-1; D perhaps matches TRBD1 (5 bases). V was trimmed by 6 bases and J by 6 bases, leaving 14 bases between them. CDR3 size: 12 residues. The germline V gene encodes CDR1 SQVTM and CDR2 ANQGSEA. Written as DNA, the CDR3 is TGCAGCGTCGGGGACGGCCTGGCTGAAGCTTTCTTT. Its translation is CSVGDGLAEAFF.

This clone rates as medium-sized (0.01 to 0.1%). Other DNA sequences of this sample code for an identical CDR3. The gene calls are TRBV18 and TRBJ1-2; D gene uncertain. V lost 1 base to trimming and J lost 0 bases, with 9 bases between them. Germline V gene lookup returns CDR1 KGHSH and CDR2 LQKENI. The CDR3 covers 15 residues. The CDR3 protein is CASSPLSDANYGYTF. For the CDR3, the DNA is TGTGCCAGCTCACCACTGTCAGACGCTAACTATGGCTACACCTTC.

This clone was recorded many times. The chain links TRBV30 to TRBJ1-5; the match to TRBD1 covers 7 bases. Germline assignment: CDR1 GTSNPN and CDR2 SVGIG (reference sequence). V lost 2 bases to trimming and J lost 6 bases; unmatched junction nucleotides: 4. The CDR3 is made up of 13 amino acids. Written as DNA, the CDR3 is TGTGCCTGGAGTAAACAGGGGTCTCAGCCCCAGCATTTT. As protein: CAWSKQGSQPQHF.

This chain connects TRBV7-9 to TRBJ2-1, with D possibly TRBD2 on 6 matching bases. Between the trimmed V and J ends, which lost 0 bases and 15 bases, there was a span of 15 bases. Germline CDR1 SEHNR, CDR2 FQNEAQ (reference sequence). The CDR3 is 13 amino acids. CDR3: CASSLAVGMGGFF. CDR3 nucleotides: TGTGCCAGCAGCTTAGCTGTGGGAATGGGAGGGTTCTTC.

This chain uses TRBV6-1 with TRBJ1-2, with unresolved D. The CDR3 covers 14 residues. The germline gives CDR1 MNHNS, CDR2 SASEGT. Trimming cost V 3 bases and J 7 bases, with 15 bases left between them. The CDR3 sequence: CASSEAATARGYTF. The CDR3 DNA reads TGTGCCAGCAGTGAGGCAGCCACCGCTCGTGGCTACACCTTC.

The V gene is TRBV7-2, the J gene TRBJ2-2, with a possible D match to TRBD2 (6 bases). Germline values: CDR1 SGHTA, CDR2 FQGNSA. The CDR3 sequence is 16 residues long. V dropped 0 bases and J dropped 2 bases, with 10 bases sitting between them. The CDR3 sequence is CASSLAGGVNTGELFF. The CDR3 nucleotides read TGTGCCAGCAGCTTAGCGGGCGGGGTTAACACCGGGGAGCTGTTTTTT.

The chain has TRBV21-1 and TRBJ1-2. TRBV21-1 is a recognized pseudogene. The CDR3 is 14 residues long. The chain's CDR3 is CASSKGVGNHGYTF. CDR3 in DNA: TGTGCCAGCAGCAAAGGAGTGGGGAATCATGGCTACACCTTC.

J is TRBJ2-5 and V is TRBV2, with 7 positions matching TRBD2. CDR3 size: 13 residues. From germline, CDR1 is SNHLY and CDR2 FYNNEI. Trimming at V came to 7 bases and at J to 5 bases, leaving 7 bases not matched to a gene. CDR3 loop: CASNAGVSETQYF. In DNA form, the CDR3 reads TGTGCCAGCAATGCGGGAGTGAGTGAGACCCAGTACTTC.

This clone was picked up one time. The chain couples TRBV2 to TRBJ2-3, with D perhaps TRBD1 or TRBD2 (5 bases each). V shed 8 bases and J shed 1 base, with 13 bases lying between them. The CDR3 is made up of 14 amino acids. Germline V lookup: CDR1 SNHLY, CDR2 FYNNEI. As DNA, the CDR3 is TGTGCCAGCGGGCCAGGGACCCGCACAGATACGCAGTATTTT. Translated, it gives CASGPGTRTDTQYF.

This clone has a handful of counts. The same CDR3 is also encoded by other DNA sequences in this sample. CDR3 loop: CAWSVGGDTQYF. The CDR3 DNA reads TGTGCCTGGAGTGTAGGAGGGGATACGCAGTATTTT. The chain has TRBV30 and TRBJ2-3; D may be TRBD2 (6 bases). CDR1 is GTSNPN, CDR2 SVGIG, per germline (reference sequence). This CDR3 is 12 amino acids long. Trimming left V 0 bases short and J 6 bases short, with 7 bases between.

The CDR3 loop is CASSVADRGGSEQYF. CDR3 sequence (DNA): TGTGCCAGCAGCGTAGCCGACAGGGGGGGAAGCGAGCAGTACTTC. The chain recombines TRBV9 with TRBJ2-7; TRBD1 matches 9 bases. Germline V lookup: CDR1 SGDLS, CDR2 YYNGEE. Trimming at V came to 0 bases and at J to 6 bases, leaving 7 bases not matched to a gene. The CDR3 contains 15 residues.

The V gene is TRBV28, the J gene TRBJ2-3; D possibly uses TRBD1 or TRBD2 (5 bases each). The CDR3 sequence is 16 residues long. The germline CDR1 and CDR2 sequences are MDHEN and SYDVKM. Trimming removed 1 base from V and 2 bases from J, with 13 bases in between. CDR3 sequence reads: CASSLFGDGYTDTQYF. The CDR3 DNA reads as TGTGCCAGCAGTTTATTTGGGGACGGCTACACAGATACGCAGTATTTT. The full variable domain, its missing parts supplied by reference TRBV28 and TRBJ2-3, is DVKVTQSSRYLVKRTGEKVFLECVQDMDHENMFWYRQDPGLGLRLIYFSYDVKMKEKGDIPEGYSVSREKKERFSLILESASTNQTSMYLCASSLFGDGYTDTQYFGPGTRLTVL.

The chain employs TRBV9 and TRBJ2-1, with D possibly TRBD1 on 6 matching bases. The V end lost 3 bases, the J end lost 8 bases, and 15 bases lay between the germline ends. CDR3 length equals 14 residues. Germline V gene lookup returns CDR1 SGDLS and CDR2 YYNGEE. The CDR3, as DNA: TGTGCCAGCAGCGCAAACAGGGTTAGCGATGAGCAGTTCTTC. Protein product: CASSANRVSDEQFF.

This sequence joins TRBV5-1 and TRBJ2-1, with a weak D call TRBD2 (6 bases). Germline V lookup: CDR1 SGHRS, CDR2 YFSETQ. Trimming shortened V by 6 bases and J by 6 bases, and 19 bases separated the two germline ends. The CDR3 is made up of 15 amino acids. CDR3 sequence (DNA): TGCGCCAGCACCATTCCGGGAGATGTGCCCAATGAGCAGTTCTTC. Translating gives CASTIPGDVPNEQFF.

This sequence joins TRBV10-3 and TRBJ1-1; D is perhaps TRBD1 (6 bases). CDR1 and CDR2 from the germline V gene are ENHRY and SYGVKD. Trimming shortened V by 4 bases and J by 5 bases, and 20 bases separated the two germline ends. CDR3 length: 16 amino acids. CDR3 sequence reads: CAISGQQGIGGTEAFF. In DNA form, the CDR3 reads TGTGCCATCAGTGGCCAACAGGGTATCGGGGGTACTGAAGCTTTCTTT.

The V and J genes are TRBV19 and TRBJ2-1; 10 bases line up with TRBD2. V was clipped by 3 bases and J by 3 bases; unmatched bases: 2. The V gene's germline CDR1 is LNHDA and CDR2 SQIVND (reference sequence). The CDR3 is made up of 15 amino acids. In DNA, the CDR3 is TGTGCCAGTAGTATTGCTAGCGGGAGCTACAATGAGCAGTTCTTC. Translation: CASSIASGSYNEQFF.

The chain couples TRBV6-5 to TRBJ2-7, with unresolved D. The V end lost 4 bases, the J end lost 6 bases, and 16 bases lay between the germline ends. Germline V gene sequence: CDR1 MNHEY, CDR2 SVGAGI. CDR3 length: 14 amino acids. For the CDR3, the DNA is TGTGCCAGCAGTTCCCCTACCTCCCCGGGCGAGCAGTACTTC. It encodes CASSSPTSPGEQYF.

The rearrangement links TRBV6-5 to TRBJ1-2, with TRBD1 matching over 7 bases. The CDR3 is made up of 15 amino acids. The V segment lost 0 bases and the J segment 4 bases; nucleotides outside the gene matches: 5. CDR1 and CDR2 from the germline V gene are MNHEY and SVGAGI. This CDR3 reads CASSYSDRDFYGYTF. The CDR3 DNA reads TGTGCCAGCAGTTACTCCGACAGGGACTTCTATGGCTACACCTTC.

CDR3 sequence (DNA): TGTGCCAGTAGACCTCCTCCGCCGAACTATGGCTACACCTTC. Translated, it gives CASRPPPPNYGYTF. The rearrangement links TRBV19 to TRBJ1-2; D gene uncertain. Germline lookup yields CDR1 LNHDA and CDR2 SQIVND (reference sequence). With 6 bases removed from V and 2 bases from J, the gap between germline ends came to 13 bases. CDR3 length: 14 amino acids.

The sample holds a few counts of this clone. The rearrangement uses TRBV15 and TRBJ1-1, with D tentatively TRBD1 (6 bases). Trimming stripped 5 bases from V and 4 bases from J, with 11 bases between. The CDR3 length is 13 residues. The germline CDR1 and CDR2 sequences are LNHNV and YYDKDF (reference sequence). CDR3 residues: CATSGGLSTEAFF. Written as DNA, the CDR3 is TGTGCCACCAGCGGGGGGCTTAGCACTGAAGCTTTCTTT.

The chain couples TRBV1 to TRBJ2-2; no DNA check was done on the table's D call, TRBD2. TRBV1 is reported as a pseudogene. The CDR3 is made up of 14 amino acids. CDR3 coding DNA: TGCACCAGCAGCCAAGCGGGAGACACCGGGGAGCTGTTTTTT. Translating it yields CTSSQAGDTGELFF.

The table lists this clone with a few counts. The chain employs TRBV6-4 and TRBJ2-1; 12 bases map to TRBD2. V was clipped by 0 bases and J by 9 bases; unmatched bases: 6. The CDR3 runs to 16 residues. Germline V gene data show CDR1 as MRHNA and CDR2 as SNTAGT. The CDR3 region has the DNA TGTGCCAGCAGTGACTCGGGGCTAGCGGGAGGGGGTGAGCAGTTCTTC. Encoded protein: CASSDSGLAGGGEQFF.

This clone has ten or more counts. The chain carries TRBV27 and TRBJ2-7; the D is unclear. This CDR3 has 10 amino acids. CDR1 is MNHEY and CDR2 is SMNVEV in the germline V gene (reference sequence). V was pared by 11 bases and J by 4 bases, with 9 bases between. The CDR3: CAVPSYEQYF. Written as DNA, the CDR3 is TGTGCCGTTCCCTCTTACGAGCAGTACTTC.

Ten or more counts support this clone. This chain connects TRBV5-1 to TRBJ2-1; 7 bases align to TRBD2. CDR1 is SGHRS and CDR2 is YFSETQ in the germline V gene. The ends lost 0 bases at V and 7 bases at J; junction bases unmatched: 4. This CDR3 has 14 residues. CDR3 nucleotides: TGCGCCAGCAGCTTGGGGTGGGAGGGGAATGAGCAGTTCTTC. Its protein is CASSLGWEGNEQFF. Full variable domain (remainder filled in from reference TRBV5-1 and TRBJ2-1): KAGVTQTPRYLIKTRGQQVTLSCSPISGHRSVSWYQQTPGQGLQFLFEYFSETQRNKGNFPGRFSGRQFSNSRSEMNVSTLELGDSALYLCASSLGWEGNEQFFGPGTRLTVL.